These 8 T cell receptor beta chains were sequenced from one sample in a study of cytomegalovirus exposure and HLA in healthy donors (dated by TCRdb to the late 2010s). Library creation used the immunoSEQ multiplex PCR assay. For the multiplex PCR, a mixture combining 60 forward primers for TCR Vbeta segments and 13 reverse primers for TCR Jbeta segments was used. The table was pulled from immuneACCESS by TCRdb, which kept in-frame rearrangements only. Such tables lose some clones; where checked, under half of the loss comes from unresolved V genes, and the rest has no known cause. Counted in this sample were some 110,000 clones; 77% of them appeared once. The top ten clones comprise 4.5% to 5% of the sample. Sequencing used PBMCs. Receptor source: a man aged 50 to 59 in good health and CMV-seropositive.

The V gene is TRBV5-1, the J gene TRBJ2-1, with D perhaps TRBD2 (6 bases). The germline CDR1 and CDR2 sequences are SGHRS and YFSETQ. CDR3 length: 15 residues. Trimming shortened V by 0 bases and J by 7 bases, and 14 bases separated the two germline ends. The CDR3, as DNA: TGCGCCAGCAGCTTGGAAAGGGGAGGAGAAAATGAGCAGTTCTTC. Its translation: CASSLERGGENEQFF. The entire variable domain, with the rest obtained from reference TRBV5-1 and TRBJ2-1, is as follows: KAGVTQTPRYLIKTRGQQVTLSCSPISGHRSVSWYQQTPGQGLQFLFEYFSETQRNKGNFPGRFSGRQFSNSRSEMNVSTLELGDSALYLCASSLERGGENEQFFGPGTRLTVL.

V and J are TRBV2 and TRBJ2-1; 9 bases are shared with TRBD2. This CDR3 contains 17 residues. Germline V gene sequence: CDR1 SNHLY, CDR2 FYNNEI. The V segment lost 10 bases and the J segment 0 bases; nucleotides outside the gene matches: 13. The CDR3 is CAILAGGLTGSYNEQFF. The CDR3, as DNA: TGTGCCATTCTGGCGGGGGGGCTCACGGGCTCCTACAATGAGCAGTTCTTC.

The J gene is TRBJ2-1, the V gene TRBV4-1, with 8 positions matching TRBD2. CDR3 size: 18 residues. The V segment lost 1 base and the J segment 1 base; nucleotides outside the gene matches: 9. CDR1 MGHRA and CDR2 YSYEKL come from the germline V gene. This CDR3 is CASSQGSLASGSYNEQFF. DNA for the CDR3: TGCGCCAGCAGCCAAGGAAGTTTGGCTAGCGGGTCCTACAATGAGCAGTTCTTC.

The chain couples TRBV7-9 to TRBJ1-4, with D tentatively TRBD1 (5 bases). Germline values: CDR1 SEHNR, CDR2 FQNEAQ (reference sequence). The CDR3 covers 16 residues. V shed 0 bases and J shed 7 bases, with 15 bases lying between them. In nucleotides, the CDR3 is TGTGCCAGCAGCTTAGCGGCGGGGGAGGAGGGTGAAAAACTGTTTTTT. This translates into CASSLAAGEEGEKLFF.

The chain carries TRBV6-1 and TRBJ1-5; D unclear. Germline V lookup: CDR1 MNHNS, CDR2 SASEGT. V was clipped by 7 bases and J by 0 bases, with 13 bases between them. The CDR3 covers 15 residues. The CDR3 DNA reads TGTGCCAGCACCAAAGATCCCAGTAGCAATCAGCCCCAGCATTTT. It yields the protein CASTKDPSSNQPQHF.

This chain joins TRBV7-2 and TRBJ1-3; TRBD1 aligns across 7 bases. V was clipped by 5 bases and J by 2 bases; unmatched bases: 6. The CDR3 length is 15 residues. Germline V lookup: CDR1 SGHTA, CDR2 FQGNSA. CDR3 nucleotides: TGTGCCAGCAGCCCCCGACAGGGAACTGGAAACACCATATATTTT. Protein sequence: CASSPRQGTGNTIYF.

The V and J genes are TRBV2 and TRBJ2-7, with 9 nucleotides matching TRBD2. CDR3 length equals 16 residues. V dropped 3 bases and J dropped 0; count of bases not matched to a gene: 6. Germline CDR1 reads SNHLY; CDR2 reads FYNNEI. For the CDR3, the DNA is TGTGCCAGCAGTGATGGGAGCGGGGGGAGCTCCTACGAGCAGTACTTC. This codes for CASSDGSGGSSYEQYF.

This chain connects TRBV28 to TRBJ1-2; TRBD1 is a possible D gene (5 bases). The ends were cut back, 5 bases at V and 3 bases at J, with 13 bases in the middle. The CDR3 covers 14 residues. Germline CDR1 is MDHEN and CDR2 is SYDVKM. The chain's CDR3 is CASSTRVGDYGYTF. The CDR3 region has the DNA TGTGCCAGCAGTACCAGGGTAGGAGACTATGGCTACACCTTC.